Here is one T cell receptor beta chain with its context. Participants were aged about 18 to 100 years from 24 US areas. Grouping used clinical history reported by participants in a survey and questionnaire. This sample stems from a study of blood T cell repertoires in COVID-19. About the study: Researchers got acute and convalescent COVID-19 samples from the United States, Italy and Spain. T cells, B-cell-depleted T cells, or PBMCs provided the cDNA or gDNA that served as material.

The data were produced by immunoSEQ multiplex PCR, yet TCRdb's version contains in-frame clones alone and is incomplete. This table has some 200,000 clones, approximately 79% appearing once. The CDR3 length is 15 residues. V shed 1 base and J shed 9 bases, with 18 bases lying between them. Germline V gene data show CDR1 as LGHNA and CDR2 as YSLEER. The specimen sequenced was PBMCs or T cells enriched from blood (not recorded which). The chain couples TRBV4-3 to TRBJ1-2; a possible D gene is TRBD1 (5 bases). This sequence was found in a woman aged 60-75 years with acute COVID-19. CDR3 residues: CASSQGEGPSTSYTF. In DNA, the CDR3 is TGCGCCAGCAGCCAAGGGGAGGGGCCCTCTACCAGCTACACCTTC.